This T cell receptor beta chain stems from a study of T cell responses to AZD1222 COVID-19 vaccine. Notes on this clone: Its target is unknown.

Study-level findings and limits: With dominance at 160-218 and 743-854, vaccine-associated CD4 TCRs spanned spike. Samples come after the peak T cell response, not at day 14. Donors were chiefly white British, with a greater number of females, and clonal diversity was perhaps underestimated. Unmutated variant regions are reportedly the target of nearly half of TCRs that are spike-specific.

This CDR3 is built from 13 residues. Generated by immunoSEQ multiplex PCR, the TCRdb table keeps only in-frame clones and is missing some. The sample carries 130,000 to 150,000 clones, roughly 91% recorded once. V usage is TRBV21-1 and J usage is TRBJ2-5; TRBD1 reflects the table's D call only, with no check against the DNA. TRBV21-1 represents a pseudogene. Sequenced material: peripheral blood, taken on day 0 of AZD1222 vaccination. The origin of this receptor is an adult in good health. CDR3 DNA: TGTGCCAGCAGAGTAAATCCCTCAGGGACCCAGTACTTC. It specifies CASRVNPSGTQYF.